The TCR beta chain described here comes from a study of identical twins. Study-wide findings and caveats: Analyses based on zero insertions could be partly confounded by invariant MAIT and iNKT cells.

This CDR3 is built from 18 residues. The V and J ends lost 0 bases and 0 bases respectively, with 18 bases between them. Germline V gene sequence: CDR1 MGHRA, CDR2 YSYEKL. A remark on this clonotype: No antigen is known for it.

TCRdb processed the 5' RACE reads anew with MiXCR; each CDR3 protein has one entry. The sample lists just under 650,000 distinct CDR3 sequences; around 7.4% were seen once. The data were also submitted as part of a second study, on yellow fever vaccine responses in identical twins.

The receptor was isolated from a woman younger than 35 in good health. Sequenced sample: PBMCs. The V gene is TRBV4-1, the J gene TRBJ2-7; D is possibly TRBD2 (5 bases). CDR3 bases: TGCGCCAGCAGCCAAGAAATTCCCCCCCAGCGGACCTCCTACGAGCAGTACTTC. Translating it yields CASSQEIPPQRTSYEQYF.